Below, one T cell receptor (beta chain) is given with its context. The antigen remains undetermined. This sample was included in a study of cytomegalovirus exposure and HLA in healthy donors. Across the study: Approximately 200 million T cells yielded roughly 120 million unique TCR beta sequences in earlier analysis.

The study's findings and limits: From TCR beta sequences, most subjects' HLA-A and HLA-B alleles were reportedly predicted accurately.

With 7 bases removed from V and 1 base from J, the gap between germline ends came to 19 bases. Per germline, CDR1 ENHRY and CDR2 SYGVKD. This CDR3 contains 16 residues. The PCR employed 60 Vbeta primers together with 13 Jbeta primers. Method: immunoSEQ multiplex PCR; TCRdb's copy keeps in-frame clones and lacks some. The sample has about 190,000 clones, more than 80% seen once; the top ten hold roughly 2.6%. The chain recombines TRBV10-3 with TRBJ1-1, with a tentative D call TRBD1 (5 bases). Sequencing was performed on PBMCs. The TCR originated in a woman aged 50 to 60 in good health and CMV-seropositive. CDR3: CAITHFLDSRNTEAFF. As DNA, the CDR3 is TGTGCCATCACCCATTTTTTAGACAGCCGGAACACTGAAGCTTTCTTT.